This T cell receptor beta chain was retrieved from a study of metastatic and nonmetastatic thyroid tumors. Patients were all untreated before their thyroid surgery. TCRdb ran MiXCR on the PCR reads. Seen here are 80,000 to 85,000 clones, under 15% observed once, and the top ten hold approximately 10%. This clone was detected ten times or more. Source material: tumor tissue. The receptor's source is a female donor with papillary thyroid cancer or a benign thyroid nodule (not recorded which). Some clones in this sample may be carry-over from other donors' samples.

CDR3 residues: CASSEKVKAEAFF. For the CDR3, the DNA is TGTGCCAGCAGTGAGAAGGTCAAGGCTGAAGCTTTCTTT. The chain is built from TRBV2 and TRBJ1-1; D remains unclear. V was pared by 3 bases and J by 6 bases, with 11 bases between. Germline V gives CDR1 SNHLY, CDR2 FYNNEI. The CDR3 has 13 amino acids. The full variable domain, completed using reference TRBV2 and TRBJ1-1, is EPEVTQTPSHQVTQMGQEVILRCVPISNHLYFYWYRQILGQKVEFLVSFYNNEISEKSEIFDDQFSVERPDGSNFTLKIRSTKLEDSAMYFCASSEKVKAEAFFGQGTRLTVV.